Below, 5 T cell receptor beta chains from the same sample are listed, as sequenced in a study of blood T cell repertoires in COVID-19. TCRdb's copy holds only in-frame clones and misses some; the assay was immunoSEQ multiplex PCR. The sample lists tens of thousands of clones, around 84% occurring once. The sequencing input was peripheral blood. These receptor sequences come from a human donor in a cohort sampled during active COVID-19.

The genes are TRBV6-5 and TRBJ2-5; 7 positions match TRBD1. This CDR3 is 14 amino acids long. The ends lost 5 bases at V and 5 bases at J; junction bases unmatched: 8. Per germline, CDR1 MNHEY and CDR2 SVGAGI. The CDR3 region is CASSTRQGWETQYF. In DNA form, the CDR3 reads TGTGCCAGCAGTACCCGACAGGGTTGGGAGACCCAGTACTTC.

This clone was counted once. The chain is built from TRBV18 and TRBJ1-1, with 8 bases lining up with TRBD1. Germline V gene lookup returns CDR1 KGHSH and CDR2 LQKENI. This CDR3 comprises 15 residues. V trimming: 6 bases; J trimming: 3 bases; junction bases outside the gene matches: 9. The CDR3 coding sequence is TGTGCCAGCTCGGAGGACAGGGCAGGTTACACTGAAGCTTTCTTT. Its protein is CASSEDRAGYTEAFF.

This sequence joins TRBV9 and TRBJ1-1; D might be TRBD1 (5 bases). The V and J ends lost 0 bases and 3 bases respectively, with 6 bases between them. Per germline, CDR1 SGDLS and CDR2 YYNGEE. CDR3 length equals 13 residues. CDR3: CASSVAGDTEAFF. The CDR3 DNA reads TGTGCCAGCAGCGTAGCGGGGGACACTGAAGCTTTCTTT. The full variable domain, completed using reference TRBV9 and TRBJ1-1, is DSGVTQTPKHLITATGQRVTLRCSPRSGDLSVYWYQQSLDQGLQFLIQYYNGEERAKGNILERFSAQQFPDLHSELNLSSLELGDSALYFCASSVAGDTEAFFGQGTRLTVV.

The chain is built from TRBV19 and TRBJ1-1; tentatively, D is TRBD1 (5 bases). The CDR3 runs to 18 residues. Per the germline V gene, CDR1 is LNHDA and CDR2 is SQIVND (reference sequence). Deletions cut 5 bases from V and 0 bases from J, with 22 bases between. CDR3 DNA sequence: TGTGCCAGTAGTGCCGACATTAGGGGCATGGGTATGAACACTGAAGCTTTCTTT. Its translation is CASSADIRGMGMNTEAFF.

This clone was detected once. The chain recombines TRBV27 with TRBJ2-2; D is perhaps TRBD1 (5 bases). The CDR3 runs 17 residues. Germline V gene sequence: CDR1 MNHEY, CDR2 SMNVEV (reference sequence). The V end lost 5 bases, the J end lost 3 bases, and 19 bases lay between the germline ends. The CDR3 DNA follows: TGTGCCAGCAGTCTTAGAATTCAGGGTAGGCACACCGGGGAGCTGTTTTTT. Protein product: CASSLRIQGRHTGELFF.